Each of the 5 T cell receptor beta chains below was sequenced from the same sample in a study of naive and memory T cell subsets (dated 2017 in TCRdb). Library preparation was by 5' RACE. The sequencing machine was an Illumina MiSeq. Four rounds of PCR, run with the SP2 primer together with nested alpha and beta constant region primers, were used to amplify the ligated cDNA. The raw public reads went through TCRdb reprocessing: fastp at Q25, MiXCR clone calling, in-frame beta chains kept. Entries are consolidated by CDR3 protein sequence, retaining the most common genes and DNA. Across this sample there are tens of thousands of distinct CDR3 sequences, with 6.5% to 9% seen only once. The top ten clonotypes cover under 25% of the sample. Using 3' ligation of a UMI-containing oligonucleotide to TCR cDNA, the study laid out a robust and sensitive protocol to amplify, sequence and analyze TCRs. All receptors derive from a female donor in good health.

The rearrangement joins TRBV28 to TRBJ2-7; unclear D gene. CDR1 is MDHEN, CDR2 SYDVKM, per germline. This CDR3 spans 13 amino acids. V gave up 3 bases and J gave up 0 bases, with 6 bases separating them. The chain's CDR3 is CASSFPDSYEQYF. Here the CDR3 DNA reads TGTGCCAGCAGTTTCCCAGACTCCTACGAGCAGTACTTC.

This chain links TRBV11-2 with TRBJ2-1; a possible D gene is TRBD1 (6 bases). The CDR3 is made up of 16 amino acids. V lost 5 bases and J lost 7, with 21 bases in between. Per germline, CDR1 SGHAT and CDR2 FQNNGV. CDR3 residues: CASSTLGAPPRNEQFF. DNA of the CDR3: TGTGCCAGCAGCACCCTGGGGGCGCCCCCTCGAAATGAGCAGTTCTTC.

This rearrangement joins TRBV20-1 to TRBJ1-6, with TRBD1 as a possible D gene (5 bases). V was pared by 6 bases and J by 5 bases, with 14 bases between. The CDR3 is 14 residues long. CDR1 DFQATT and CDR2 SNEGSKA come from the germline V gene (reference sequence). The chain's CDR3 is CSATRQMDNSPLHF. In DNA, the CDR3 is TGCAGTGCCACTAGACAGATGGATAATTCACCCCTCCACTTT.

The chain couples TRBV20-1 to TRBJ2-5; D possibly corresponds to TRBD1 (5 bases). V dropped 6 bases and J dropped 5 bases, with 16 bases sitting between them. This CDR3 is 13 amino acids long. Per the germline V gene, CDR1 is DFQATT and CDR2 is SNEGSKA (reference sequence). CDR3 in amino acids: CSAVEQGYETQYF. The CDR3 DNA is TGCAGTGCCGTTGAGCAGGGATATGAGACCCAGTACTTC.

This clonotype was counted only a few times. The chain's CDR3 is CASSISRGLGDTEAFF. CDR3 DNA sequence: TGTGCCAGTAGTATCTCACGGGGGCTCGGGGACACTGAAGCTTTCTTT. The chain recombines TRBV19 with TRBJ1-1, with D tentatively TRBD1 (6 bases). CDR1 is LNHDA and CDR2 is SQIVND in the germline V gene (reference sequence). V was trimmed by 3 bases and J by 3 bases, leaving 17 bases between them. CDR3 length: 16 amino acids. Supplemented by reference TRBV19 and TRBJ1-1, the full variable domain reads DGGITQSPKYLFRKEGQNVTLSCEQNLNHDAMYWYRQDPGQGLRLIYYSQIVNDFQKGDIAEGYSVSREKKESFPLTVTSAQKNPTAFYLCASSISRGLGDTEAFFGQGTRLTVV.